This TCR beta chain stems from a study of cytomegalovirus exposure and HLA in healthy donors. Study-wide results and limits: Through in vitro validation, a few CMV-associated chains were shown to be specific for CMV antigens.

In the case of this clone: The antigen is unknown. The same CDR3 can be traced to other DNA sequences in this sample.

V lost 0 bases and J 2 bases, leaving 9 bases between the germline ends. CDR3 size: 14 residues. Germline V gene lookup returns CDR1 SGDLS and CDR2 YYNGEE. The PCR contained 60 Vbeta and 13 Jbeta primers. Authors' analysis steps: Counted up in a later analysis, unique TCR beta chains came to some 80 million, with around 11 million shared. Libraries were prepared by immunoSEQ multiplex PCR; TCRdb keeps only in-frame clonotypes and omits some of them. The V and J calls and the clone size are those of that table, but D and trimming were determined from the DNA. This sample contains around 100,000 clones.

This chain connects TRBV9 to TRBJ2-7, with TRBD1 as a possible D gene (6 bases). Sequencing was performed on PBMCs. This clonotype was sampled from a man aged 35 to 55 in good health and CMV-seropositive. The CDR3 spells CASSVGGGTYEQYF. CDR3 sequence (DNA): TGTGCCAGCAGCGTAGGTGGGGGCACCTACGAGCAGTACTTC.